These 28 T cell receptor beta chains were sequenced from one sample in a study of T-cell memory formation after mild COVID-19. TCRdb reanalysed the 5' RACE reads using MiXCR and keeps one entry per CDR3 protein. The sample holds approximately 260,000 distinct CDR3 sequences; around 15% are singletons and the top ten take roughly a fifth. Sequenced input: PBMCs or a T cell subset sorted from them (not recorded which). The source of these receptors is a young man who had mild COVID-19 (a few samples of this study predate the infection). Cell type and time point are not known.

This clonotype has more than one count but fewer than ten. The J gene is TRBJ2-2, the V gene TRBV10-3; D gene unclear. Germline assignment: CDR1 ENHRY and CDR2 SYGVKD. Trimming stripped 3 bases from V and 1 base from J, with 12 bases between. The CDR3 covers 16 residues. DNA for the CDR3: TGTGCCATCAGTGACCCTTGGACGGGGAACACCGGGGAGCTGTTTTTT. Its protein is CAISDPWTGNTGELFF.

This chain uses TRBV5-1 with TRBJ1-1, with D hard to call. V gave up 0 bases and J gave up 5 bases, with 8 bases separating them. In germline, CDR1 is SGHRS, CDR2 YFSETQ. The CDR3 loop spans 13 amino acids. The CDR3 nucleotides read TGCGCCAGCAGCTTGGAAGCCAGGACTGAAGCTTTCTTT. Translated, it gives CASSLEARTEAFF.

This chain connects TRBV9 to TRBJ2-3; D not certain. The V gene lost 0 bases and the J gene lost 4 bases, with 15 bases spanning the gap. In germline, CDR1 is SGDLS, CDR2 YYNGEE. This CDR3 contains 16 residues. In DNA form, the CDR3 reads TGTGCCAGCAGCGTAGCGGGCAGTGGAGTAGCAGATACGCAGTATTTT. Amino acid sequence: CASSVAGSGVADTQYF.

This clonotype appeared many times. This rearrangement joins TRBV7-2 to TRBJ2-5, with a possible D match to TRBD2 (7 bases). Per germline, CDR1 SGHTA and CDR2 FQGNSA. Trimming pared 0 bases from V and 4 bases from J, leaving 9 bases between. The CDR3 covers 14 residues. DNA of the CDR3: TGTGCCAGCAGCTTAGCAGGGGGGGTAGAGACCCAGTACTTC. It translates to CASSLAGGVETQYF.

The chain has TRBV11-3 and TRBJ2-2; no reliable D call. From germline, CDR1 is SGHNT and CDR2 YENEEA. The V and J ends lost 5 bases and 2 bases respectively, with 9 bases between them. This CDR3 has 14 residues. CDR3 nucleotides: TGTGCCAGCAGCGCGTCCAGAAACACCGGGGAGCTGTTTTTT. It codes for CASSASRNTGELFF. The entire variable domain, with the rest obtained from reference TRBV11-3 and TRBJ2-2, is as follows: EAGVVQSPRYKIIEKKQPVAFWCNPISGHNTLYWYLQNLGQGPELLIRYENEEAVDDSQLPKDRFSAERLKGVDSTLKIQPAELGDSAVYLCASSASRNTGELFFGEGSRLTVL.

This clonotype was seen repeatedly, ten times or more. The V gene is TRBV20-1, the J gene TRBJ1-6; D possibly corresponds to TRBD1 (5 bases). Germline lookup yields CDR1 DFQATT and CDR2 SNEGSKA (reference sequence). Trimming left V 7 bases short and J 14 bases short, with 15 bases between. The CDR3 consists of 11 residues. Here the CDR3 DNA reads TGCAGTGTTCACGGGGGAAGCTCCCTCCACTTT. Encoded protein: CSVHGGSSLHF.

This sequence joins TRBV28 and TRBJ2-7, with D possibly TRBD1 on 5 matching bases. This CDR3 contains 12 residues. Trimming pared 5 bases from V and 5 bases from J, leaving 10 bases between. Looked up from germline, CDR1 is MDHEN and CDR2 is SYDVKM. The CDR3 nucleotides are TGTGCCAGCAGTCAGGGTGTGCACGAGCAGTACGTC. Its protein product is CASSQGVHEQYV.

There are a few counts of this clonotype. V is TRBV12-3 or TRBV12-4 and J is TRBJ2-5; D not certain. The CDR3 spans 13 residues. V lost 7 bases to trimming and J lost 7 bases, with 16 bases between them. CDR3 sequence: CASKIVETGTQYF. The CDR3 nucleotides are TGTGCCAGCAAAATAGTCGAAACGGGGACCCAGTACTTC.

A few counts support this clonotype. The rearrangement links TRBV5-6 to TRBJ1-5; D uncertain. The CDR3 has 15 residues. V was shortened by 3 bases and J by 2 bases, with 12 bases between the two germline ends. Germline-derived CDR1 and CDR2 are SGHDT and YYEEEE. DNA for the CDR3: TGTGCCAGCAGCTACTACGGGGTTGGCAATCAGCCCCAGCATTTT. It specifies CASSYYGVGNQPQHF.

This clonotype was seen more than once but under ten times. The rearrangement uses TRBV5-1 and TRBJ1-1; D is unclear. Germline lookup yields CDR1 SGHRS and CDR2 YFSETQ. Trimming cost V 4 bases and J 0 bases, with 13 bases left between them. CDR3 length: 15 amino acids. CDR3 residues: CASSRTRNMNTEAFF. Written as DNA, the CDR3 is TGCGCCAGCAGCCGAACACGGAACATGAACACTGAAGCTTTCTTT.

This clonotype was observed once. CDR3 sequence: CASSAWASDRGELFF. The CDR3 nucleotides read TGTGCCAGCAGTGCCTGGGCTAGCGATCGAGGGGAGCTGTTTTTT. The chain is built from TRBV25-1 and TRBJ2-2, with D possibly TRBD2 on 6 matching bases. Deletions cut 4 bases from V and 8 bases from J, with 17 bases between. The CDR3 extends over 15 amino acids. Per the germline V gene, CDR1 is MGHDK and CDR2 is SYGVNS.

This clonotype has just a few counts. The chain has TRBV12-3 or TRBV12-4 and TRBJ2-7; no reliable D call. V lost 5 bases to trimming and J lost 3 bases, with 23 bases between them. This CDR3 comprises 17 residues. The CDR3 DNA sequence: TGTGCCAGCAGTCTACGAGATTGGGGTAGCAGTGACTACGAGCAGTACGTC. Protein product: CASSLRDWGSSDYEQYV.

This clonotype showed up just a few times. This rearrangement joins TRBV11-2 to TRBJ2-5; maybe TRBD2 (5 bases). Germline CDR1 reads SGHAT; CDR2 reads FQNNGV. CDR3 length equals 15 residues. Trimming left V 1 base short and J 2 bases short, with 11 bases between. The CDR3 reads CASSLVGSEQETQYF. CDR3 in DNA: TGTGCCAGCAGCTTAGTGGGGAGCGAGCAAGAGACCCAGTACTTC.

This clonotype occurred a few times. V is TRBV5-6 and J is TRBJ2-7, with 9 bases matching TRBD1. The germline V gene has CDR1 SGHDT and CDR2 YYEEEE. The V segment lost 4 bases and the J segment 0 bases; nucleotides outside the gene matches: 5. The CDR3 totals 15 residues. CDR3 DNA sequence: TGTGCCAGCAGCCACCGGGACAGGGCCTCCTACGAGCAGTACTTC. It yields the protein CASSHRDRASYEQYF.

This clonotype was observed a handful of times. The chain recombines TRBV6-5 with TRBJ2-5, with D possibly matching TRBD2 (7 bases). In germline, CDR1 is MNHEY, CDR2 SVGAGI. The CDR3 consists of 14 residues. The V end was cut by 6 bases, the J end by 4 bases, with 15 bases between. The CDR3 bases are TGTGCCAGCAGCCTAGGGGGGGCTTTAGAGACCCAGTACTTC. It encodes CASSLGGALETQYF.

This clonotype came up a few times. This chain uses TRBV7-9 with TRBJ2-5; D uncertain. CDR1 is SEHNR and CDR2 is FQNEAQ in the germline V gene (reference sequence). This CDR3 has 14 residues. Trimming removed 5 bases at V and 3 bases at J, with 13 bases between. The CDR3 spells CASSPPVGKETQYF. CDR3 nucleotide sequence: TGTGCCAGCAGCCCTCCGGTTGGTAAAGAGACCCAGTACTTC.

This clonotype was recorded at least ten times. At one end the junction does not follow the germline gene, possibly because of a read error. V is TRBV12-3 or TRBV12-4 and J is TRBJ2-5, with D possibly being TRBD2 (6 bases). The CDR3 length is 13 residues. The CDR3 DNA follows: TGTGCCAGCAGAAGCCCCGGGACTGGAATCGGCCATTTC. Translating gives CASRSPGTGIGHF.

The CDR3 loop is CASSSYEKLFF. For the CDR3, the DNA is TGTGCCAGCAGCTCCTATGAAAAACTGTTTTTT. The gene calls are TRBV7-2 and TRBJ1-4; D not resolved. In germline, CDR1 is SGHTA, CDR2 FQGNSA. V gave up 4 bases and J gave up 6 bases, with 3 bases separating them. The CDR3 has 11 residues.

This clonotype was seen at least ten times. This CDR3 reads CASSPPGQGYHEQFF. The CDR3 coding sequence is TGTGCCAGCAGCCCACCGGGACAGGGATACCATGAGCAGTTCTTC. The chain employs TRBV7-2 and TRBJ2-1, with 9 bases identical to TRBD1. Germline V gene lookup returns CDR1 SGHTA and CDR2 FQGNSA. V dropped 5 bases and J dropped 8; count of bases not matched to a gene: 10. The CDR3 consists of 15 residues.

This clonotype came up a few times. Written as DNA, the CDR3 is TGTGCCAGCAGCCAAGGTTCCAGCACACAGGAAAAACTGTTTTTT. It translates to CASSQGSSTQEKLFF. The J gene is TRBJ1-4, the V gene TRBV14; unclear D gene. Trimming pared 1 base from V and 8 bases from J, leaving 14 bases between. The CDR3 has 15 residues. The germline V gene has CDR1 SGHDN and CDR2 FVKESK.

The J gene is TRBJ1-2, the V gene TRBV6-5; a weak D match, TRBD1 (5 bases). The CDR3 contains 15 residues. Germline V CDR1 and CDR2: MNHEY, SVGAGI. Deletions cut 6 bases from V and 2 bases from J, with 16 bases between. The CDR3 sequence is CASSFRWGGNYGYTF. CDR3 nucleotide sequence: TGTGCCAGCAGCTTCCGATGGGGGGGGAACTATGGCTACACCTTC.

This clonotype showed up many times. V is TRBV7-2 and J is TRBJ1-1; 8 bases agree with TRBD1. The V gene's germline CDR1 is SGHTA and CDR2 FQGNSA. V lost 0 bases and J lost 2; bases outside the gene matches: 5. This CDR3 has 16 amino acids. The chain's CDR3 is CASSLARGTGNTEAFF. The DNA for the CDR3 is TGTGCCAGCAGCTTAGCGAGGGGGACAGGTAACACTGAAGCTTTCTTT.

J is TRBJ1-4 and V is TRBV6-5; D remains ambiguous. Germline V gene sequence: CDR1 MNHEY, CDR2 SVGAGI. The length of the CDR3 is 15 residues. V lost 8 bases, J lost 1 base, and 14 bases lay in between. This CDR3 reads CASRRRWVTNEKLFF. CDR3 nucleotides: TGTGCCAGCCGCCGCCGATGGGTAACTAATGAAAAACTGTTTTTT.

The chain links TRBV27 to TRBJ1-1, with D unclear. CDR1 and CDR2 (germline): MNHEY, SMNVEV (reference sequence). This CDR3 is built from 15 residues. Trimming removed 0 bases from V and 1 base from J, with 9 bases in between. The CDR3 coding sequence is TGTGCCAGCAGTTTATCCCGGACGGCGAACACTGAAGCTTTCTTT. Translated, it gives CASSLSRTANTEAFF.

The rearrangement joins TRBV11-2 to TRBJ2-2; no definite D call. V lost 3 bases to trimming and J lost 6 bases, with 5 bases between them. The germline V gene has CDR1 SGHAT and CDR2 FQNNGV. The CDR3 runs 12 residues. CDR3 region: CASSFLAGELFF. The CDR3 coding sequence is TGTGCCAGCAGCTTCCTAGCCGGGGAGCTGTTTTTT. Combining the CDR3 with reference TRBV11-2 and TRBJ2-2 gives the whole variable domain EAGVAQSPRYKIIEKRQSVAFWCNPISGHATLYWYQQILGQGPKLLIQFQNNGVVDDSQLPKDRFSAERLKGVDSTLKIQPAKLEDSAVYLCASSFLAGELFFGEGSRLTVL.

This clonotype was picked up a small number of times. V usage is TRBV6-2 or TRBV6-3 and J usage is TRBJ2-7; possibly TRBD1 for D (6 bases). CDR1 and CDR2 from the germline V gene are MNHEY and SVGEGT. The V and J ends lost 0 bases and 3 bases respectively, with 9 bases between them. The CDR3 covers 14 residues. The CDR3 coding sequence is TGTGCCAGCAGTTACTCTGGGGGCCGCTACGAGCAGTACGTC. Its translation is CASSYSGGRYEQYV.

CDR3 in DNA: TGTGCCAGCAGCGCGGGACGGAGCTACTCAGGCTACACCTTC. Encoded protein: CASSAGRSYSGYTF. This rearrangement joins TRBV5-4 to TRBJ1-2; TRBD1 might be the D (5 bases). In germline, CDR1 is SGHNT, CDR2 YYREEE (reference sequence). CDR3 length: 14 residues. Trimming shortened V by 4 bases and J by 8 bases, and 18 bases separated the two germline ends.

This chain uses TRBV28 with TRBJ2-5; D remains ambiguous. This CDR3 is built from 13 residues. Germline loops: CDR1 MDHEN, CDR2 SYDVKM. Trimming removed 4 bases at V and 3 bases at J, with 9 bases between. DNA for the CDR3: TGTGCCAGCAGTTGGAGACGGGAAGAGACCCAGTACTTC. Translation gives CASSWRREETQYF.